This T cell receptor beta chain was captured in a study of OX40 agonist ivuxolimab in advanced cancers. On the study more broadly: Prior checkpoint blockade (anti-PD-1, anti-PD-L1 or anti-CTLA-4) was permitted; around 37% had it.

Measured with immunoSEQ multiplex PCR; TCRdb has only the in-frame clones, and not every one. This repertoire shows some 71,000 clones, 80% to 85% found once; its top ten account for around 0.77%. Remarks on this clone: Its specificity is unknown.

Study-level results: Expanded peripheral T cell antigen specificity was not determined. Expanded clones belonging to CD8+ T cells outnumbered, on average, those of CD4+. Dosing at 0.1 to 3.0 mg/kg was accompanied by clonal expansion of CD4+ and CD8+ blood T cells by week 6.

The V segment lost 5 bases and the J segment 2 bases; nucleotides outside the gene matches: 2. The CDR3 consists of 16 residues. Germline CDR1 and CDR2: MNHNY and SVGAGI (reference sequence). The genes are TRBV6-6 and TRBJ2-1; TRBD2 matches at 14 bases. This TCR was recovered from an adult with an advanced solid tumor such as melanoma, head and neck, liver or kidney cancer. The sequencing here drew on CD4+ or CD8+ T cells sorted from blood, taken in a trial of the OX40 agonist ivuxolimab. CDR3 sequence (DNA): TGTGCCAGCAGTGGGACTAGCGGGAGCGCCTACAATGAGCAGTTCTTC. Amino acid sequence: CASSGTSGSAYNEQFF.